In this sample, the clone carrying this T cell receptor (beta chain) turned up a few times. These data originate in a study of T cells after yellow fever vaccination. V was pared by 2 bases and J by 7 bases, with 9 bases between. CDR3 length: 12 residues. Germline V gene sequence: CDR1 SGHRS, CDR2 YFSETQ. By 5'RACE template switching, TCR cDNA was produced, with a universal primer site and UMIs added in the process. TCRdb re-called the 5' RACE reads with MiXCR, one entry per CDR3 protein. The data show hundreds of thousands of distinct CDR3 sequences, 3.6% seen once. Material: PBMCs, obtained on the day of the yellow fever booster vaccination. J is TRBJ1-2 and V is TRBV5-1; tentative D call: TRBD1 (5 bases). The sequence derives from a young man who received the YFV17D yellow fever vaccine. The CDR3 loop reads CASSFMGPGYTF. CDR3 bases: TGCGCCAGCAGCTTCATGGGGCCTGGCTACACCTTC.